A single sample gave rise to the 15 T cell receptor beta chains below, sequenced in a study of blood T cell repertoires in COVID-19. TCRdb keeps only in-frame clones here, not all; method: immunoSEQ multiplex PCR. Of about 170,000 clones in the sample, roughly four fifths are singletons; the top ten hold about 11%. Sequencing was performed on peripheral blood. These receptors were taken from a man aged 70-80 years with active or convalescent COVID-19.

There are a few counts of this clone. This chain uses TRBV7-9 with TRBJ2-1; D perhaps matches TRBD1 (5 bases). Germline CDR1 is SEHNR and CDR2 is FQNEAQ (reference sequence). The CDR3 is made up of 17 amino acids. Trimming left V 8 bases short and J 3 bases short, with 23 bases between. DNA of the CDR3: TGTGCCAGCCACTCCGGGTGGGCAGGGTCCCTCTACAATGAGCAGTTCTTC. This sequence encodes CASHSGWAGSLYNEQFF.

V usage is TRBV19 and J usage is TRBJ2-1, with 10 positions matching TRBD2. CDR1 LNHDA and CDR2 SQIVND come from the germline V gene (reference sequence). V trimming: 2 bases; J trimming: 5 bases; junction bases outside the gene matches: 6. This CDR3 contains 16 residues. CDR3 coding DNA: TGTGCCAGTAGTATACGGCTAGCGGGAGTTGACAATGAGCAGTTCTTC. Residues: CASSIRLAGVDNEQFF.

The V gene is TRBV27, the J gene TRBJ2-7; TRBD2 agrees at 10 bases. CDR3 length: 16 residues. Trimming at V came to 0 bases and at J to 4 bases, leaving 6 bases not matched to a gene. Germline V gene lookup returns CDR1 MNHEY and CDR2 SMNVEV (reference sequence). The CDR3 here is CASSLSASGSSYEQYF. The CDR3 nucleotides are TGTGCCAGCAGTTTATCGGCTAGCGGGAGTTCATACGAGCAGTACTTC.

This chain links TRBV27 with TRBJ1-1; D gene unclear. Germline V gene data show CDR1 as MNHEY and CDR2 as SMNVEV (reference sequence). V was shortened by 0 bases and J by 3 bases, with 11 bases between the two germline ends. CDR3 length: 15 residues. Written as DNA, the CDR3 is TGTGCCAGCAGTTTATCGATTAGTACGGACACTGAAGCTTTCTTT. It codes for CASSLSISTDTEAFF.

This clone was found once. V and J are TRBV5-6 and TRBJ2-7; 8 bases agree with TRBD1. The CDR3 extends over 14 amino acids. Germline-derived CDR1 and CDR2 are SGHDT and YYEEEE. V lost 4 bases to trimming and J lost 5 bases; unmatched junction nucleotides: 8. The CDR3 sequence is CASSPDRESHEQYF. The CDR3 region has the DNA TGTGCCAGCAGCCCGGACAGGGAGTCCCACGAGCAGTACTTC. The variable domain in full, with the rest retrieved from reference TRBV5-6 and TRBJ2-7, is DAGVTQSPTHLIKTRGQQVTLRCSPKSGHDTVSWYQQALGQGPQFIFQYYEEEERQRGNFPDRFSGHQFPNYSSELNVNALLLGDSALYLCASSPDRESHEQYFGPGTRLTVT.

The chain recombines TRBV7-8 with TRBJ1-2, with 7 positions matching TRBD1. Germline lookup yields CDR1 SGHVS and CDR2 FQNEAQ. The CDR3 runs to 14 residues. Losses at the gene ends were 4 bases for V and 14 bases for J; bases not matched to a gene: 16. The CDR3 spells CASSSGQASGLWTF. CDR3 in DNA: TGTGCCAGCAGCTCTGGACAGGCCTCGGGGCTATGGACCTTC.

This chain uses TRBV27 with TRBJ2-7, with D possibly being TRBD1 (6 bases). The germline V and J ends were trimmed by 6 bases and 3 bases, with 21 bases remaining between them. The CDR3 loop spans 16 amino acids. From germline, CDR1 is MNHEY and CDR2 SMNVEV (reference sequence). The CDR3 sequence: CASSPSITGLVYEQYF. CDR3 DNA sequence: TGTGCCAGCAGCCCAAGTATCACAGGGTTAGTCTACGAGCAGTACTTC.

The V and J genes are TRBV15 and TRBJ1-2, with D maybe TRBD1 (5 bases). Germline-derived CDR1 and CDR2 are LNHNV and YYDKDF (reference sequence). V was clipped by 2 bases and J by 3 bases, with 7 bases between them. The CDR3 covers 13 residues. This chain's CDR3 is CATSRQGYYGYTF. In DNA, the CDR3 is TGTGCCACCAGCAGACAGGGTTACTATGGCTACACCTTC.

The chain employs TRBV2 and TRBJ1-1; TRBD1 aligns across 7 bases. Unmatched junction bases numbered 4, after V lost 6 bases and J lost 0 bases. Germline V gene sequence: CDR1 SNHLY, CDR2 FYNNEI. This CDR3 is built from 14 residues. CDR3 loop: CASRTGQMNTEAFF. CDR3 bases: TGTGCCAGCAGGACGGGACAGATGAACACTGAAGCTTTCTTT.

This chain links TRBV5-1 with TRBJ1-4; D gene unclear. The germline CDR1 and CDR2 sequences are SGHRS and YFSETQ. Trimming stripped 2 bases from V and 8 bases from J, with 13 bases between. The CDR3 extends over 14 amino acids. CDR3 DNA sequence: TGCGCCAGCAGCTTTTATAGTGGTAGCGAAAAACTGTTTTTT. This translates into CASSFYSGSEKLFF. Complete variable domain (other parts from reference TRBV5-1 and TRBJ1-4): KAGVTQTPRYLIKTRGQQVTLSCSPISGHRSVSWYQQTPGQGLQFLFEYFSETQRNKGNFPGRFSGRQFSNSRSEMNVSTLELGDSALYLCASSFYSGSEKLFFGSGTQLSVL.

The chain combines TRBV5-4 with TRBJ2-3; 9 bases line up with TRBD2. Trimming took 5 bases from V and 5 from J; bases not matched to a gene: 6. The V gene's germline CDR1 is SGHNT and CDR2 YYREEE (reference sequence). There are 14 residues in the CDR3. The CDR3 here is CASRRGGIIDTQYF. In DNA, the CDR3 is TGTGCCAGCAGGCGGGGGGGCATTATAGATACGCAGTATTTT.

CDR3 in DNA: TGTGCCAGCAGCTTCGGGCGGGCGGGTAGCACTGAAGCTTTCTTT. Residues: CASSFGRAGSTEAFF. This chain connects TRBV7-2 to TRBJ1-1; D is uncertain. The CDR3 totals 15 residues. Trimming took off 3 bases at V and 4 bases at J, with 15 bases between the two ends. The germline V gene encodes CDR1 SGHTA and CDR2 FQGNSA.

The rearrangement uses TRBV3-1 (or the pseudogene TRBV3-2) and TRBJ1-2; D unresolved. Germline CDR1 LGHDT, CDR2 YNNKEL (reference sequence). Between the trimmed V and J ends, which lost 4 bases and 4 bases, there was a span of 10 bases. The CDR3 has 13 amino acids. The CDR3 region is CASSPPGIYGYTF. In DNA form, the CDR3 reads TGTGCCAGCAGCCCGCCGGGGATCTATGGCTACACCTTC.

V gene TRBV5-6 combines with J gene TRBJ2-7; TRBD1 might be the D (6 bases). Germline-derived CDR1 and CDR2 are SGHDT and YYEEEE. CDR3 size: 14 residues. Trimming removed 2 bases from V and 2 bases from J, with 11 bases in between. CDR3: CASSFWGLTYEQYF. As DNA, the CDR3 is TGTGCCAGCAGCTTTTGGGGGCTAACCTACGAGCAGTACTTC.

As DNA, the CDR3 is TGTGCCAGCAGTTGGGACTTGGGTCAGCCCCAGCATTTT. Translating gives CASSWDLGQPQHF. V is TRBV12-3 or TRBV12-4 and J is TRBJ1-5; D is possibly TRBD1 (5 bases). The V gene lost 4 bases and the J gene lost 6 bases, with 10 bases spanning the gap. CDR3 length: 13 amino acids.